The 15 T cell receptor beta chains in this list originate from one sample, sequenced in a study of cytomegalovirus exposure and HLA in healthy donors (dated by TCRdb to the late 2010s). Library prep was done by the immunoSEQ multiplex PCR assay. The multiplex PCR relied on a mix of 60 forward primers for TCR Vbeta segments and 13 reverse primers for TCR Jbeta segments. The table comes from immuneACCESS by way of TCRdb, which keeps in-frame sequences with V and J called. Part of the clones is missing from these tables; in studies checked, under half for an unresolved V gene and the rest for unknown reasons. The sample table includes more than 95,000 clones. About 3.5% of the sample belongs to the ten largest clones. Input material: PBMCs. These receptors originate from a man aged 40-49 years in good health and CMV-seronegative.

This chain joins TRBV5-1 and TRBJ2-7; perhaps TRBD2 as D (6 bases). The CDR3 spans 14 residues. Trimming stripped 3 bases from V and 5 bases from J, with 15 bases between. Germline lookup yields CDR1 SGHRS and CDR2 YFSETQ. CDR3 residues: CASSYAGPRDEQYF. The CDR3 DNA is TGCGCCAGCAGCTATGCGGGGCCTCGCGACGAGCAGTACTTC.

The chain recombines TRBV5-6 with TRBJ2-3; 12 bases agree with TRBD2. The V and J ends lost 0 bases and 4 bases, in that order; junction bases with no gene match: 0. The germline CDR1 and CDR2 sequences are SGHDT and YYEEEE. This CDR3 spans 15 amino acids. The CDR3 protein is CASSLGLAGADTQYF. Written as DNA, the CDR3 is TGTGCCAGCAGCTTGGGACTAGCGGGAGCAGATACGCAGTATTTT.

The rearrangement joins TRBV6-6 to TRBJ2-7; 8 bases are shared with TRBD1. J was trimmed by 3 bases and V by 6 bases; bases with no gene match: 4. This CDR3 spans 13 amino acids. Germline loops: CDR1 MNHNY, CDR2 SVGAGI (reference sequence). CDR3 bases: TGTGCCAGCAGCCGCGGACAGGGCTACGAGCAGTACTTC. It yields the protein CASSRGQGYEQYF.

The rearrangement joins TRBV5-1 to TRBJ1-1, with D unclear. Germline V gene data show CDR1 as SGHRS and CDR2 as YFSETQ. The CDR3 extends over 14 amino acids. V gave up 4 bases and J gave up 1 base, with 11 bases separating them. The CDR3 spells CASSRETPNTEAFF. In nucleotides, the CDR3 is TGCGCCAGCAGCAGGGAGACCCCGAACACTGAAGCTTTCTTT.

The genes are TRBV7-9 and TRBJ2-7; TRBD1 matches at 7 bases. This CDR3 contains 14 residues. Per the germline V gene, CDR1 is SEHNR and CDR2 is FQNEAQ (reference sequence). V lost 5 bases and J lost 1; bases outside the gene matches: 5. CDR3 residues: CASSPGQLSYEQYF. In DNA form, the CDR3 reads TGTGCCAGCAGCCCGGGACAGCTATCCTACGAGCAGTACTTC.

CDR3 protein: CASSLVLGSEQYF. CDR3 in DNA: TGTGCCAGCAGCCTCGTACTAGGGTCCGAGCAGTACTTC. The J gene is TRBJ2-7, the V gene TRBV14, with D possibly TRBD2 on 5 matching bases. The germline V and J ends were trimmed by 4 bases and 6 bases, with 13 bases remaining between them. Germline assignment: CDR1 SGHDN and CDR2 FVKESK. The length of the CDR3 is 13 residues.

The chain has TRBV5-1 and TRBJ1-4; 8 nucleotides align to TRBD1. Germline CDR1 reads SGHRS; CDR2 reads YFSETQ. After removal of 3 bases from V and 8 bases from J, the junction contained 6 bases not matched to a gene. This CDR3 is 14 amino acids long. DNA of the CDR3: TGCGCCAGCAGCTCACAGGGGGTGAACGAAAAACTGTTTTTT. Translating it yields CASSSQGVNEKLFF.

The rearrangement joins TRBV14 to TRBJ1-1; D is uncertain. Germline values: CDR1 SGHDN, CDR2 FVKESK. V lost 0 bases and J 3 bases, leaving 14 bases between the germline ends. The CDR3 contains 16 residues. CDR3 nucleotide sequence: TGTGCCAGCAGCCAAGAAATGGAGGGAGTGGACACTGAAGCTTTCTTT. Encoded protein: CASSQEMEGVDTEAFF.

The V and J genes are TRBV6-1 and TRBJ2-3; 12 positions match TRBD2. Per the germline V gene, CDR1 is MNHNS and CDR2 is SASEGT. The V segment lost 1 base and the J segment 5 bases; nucleotides outside the gene matches: 7. The CDR3 has 17 residues. The CDR3: CASSEVLAGGKGDTQYF. For the CDR3, the DNA is TGTGCCAGCAGTGAAGTACTAGCGGGAGGCAAGGGAGATACGCAGTATTTT.

CDR3 DNA sequence: TGTGCCAGCAGGGGGGGGACAGGGGCCCCCTACGAGCAGTACTTC. Residues: CASRGGTGAPYEQYF. The J gene is TRBJ2-7, the V gene TRBV7-9; 10 bases fit TRBD1. V lost 6 bases to trimming and J lost 2 bases; unmatched junction nucleotides: 7. The germline CDR1 and CDR2 sequences are SEHNR and FQNEAQ (reference sequence). This CDR3 is built from 15 residues.

The V gene is TRBV10-1, the J gene TRBJ2-3, with a tentative D call TRBD1 (5 bases). This CDR3 is 15 amino acids long. Trimming took 4 bases from V and 0 from J, leaving 11 bases between them. The V gene's germline CDR1 is WNHNN and CDR2 SYGVQD (reference sequence). The CDR3, as DNA: TGCGCCAGCAGTGCCCTCAGGGTGAGCACAGATACGCAGTATTTT. Translated: CASSALRVSTDTQYF.

J is TRBJ2-7 and V is TRBV7-2, with 7 bases lining up with TRBD1. The CDR3 runs to 15 residues. The germline gives CDR1 SGHTA, CDR2 FQGNSA. After removal of 5 bases from V and 4 bases from J, the junction contained 11 bases not matched to a gene. The CDR3 here is CASSPLGDRIYEQYF. CDR3 bases: TGTGCCAGCAGCCCCCTTGGGGACAGAATATACGAGCAGTACTTC.

This chain uses TRBV5-4 with TRBJ1-4; the match to TRBD1 covers 9 bases. V lost 4 bases and J lost 7; bases outside the gene matches: 5. Per the germline V gene, CDR1 is SGHNT and CDR2 is YYREEE (reference sequence). CDR3 size: 14 residues. CDR3 sequence (DNA): TGTGCCAGCAGCCAACAGGGGGCTTCTGAAAAACTGTTTTTT. This gives the protein CASSQQGASEKLFF.

V and J are TRBV2 and TRBJ2-5, with a possible D match to TRBD1 (6 bases). Trimming pared 8 bases from V and 0 bases from J, leaving 7 bases between. The CDR3 extends over 12 amino acids. The V gene's germline CDR1 is SNHLY and CDR2 FYNNEI. DNA for the CDR3: TGTGCCAGCCGGGACAACCAAGAGACCCAGTACTTC. It encodes CASRDNQETQYF. Full variable domain (remainder filled in from reference TRBV2 and TRBJ2-5): EPEVTQTPSHQVTQMGQEVILRCVPISNHLYFYWYRQILGQKVEFLVSFYNNEISEKSEIFDDQFSVERPDGSNFTLKIRSTKLEDSAMYFCASRDNQETQYFGPGTRLLVL.

The genes are TRBV2 and TRBJ2-5, with D unresolved. TRBJ2-7 matches the DNA end more closely, so the J call is doubtful. CDR3 length: 11 residues. The germline CDR1 and CDR2 sequences are SNHLY and FYNNEI. As DNA, the CDR3 is TGTGCCAGCAGGATGAACTACGAGCAGTACTTC. Translating it yields CASRMNYEQYF.